These 20 T cell receptor beta chains originate from one sample sequenced in a study of PD-1 blockade in classical Hodgkin lymphoma. Sequenced by immunoSEQ multiplex PCR; TCRdb stores in-frame clones only, minus some. The sample comprises 20,000 to 30,000 clones, roughly 80% of which are singletons, and 6.5% to 7% rests with the top ten. Each patient's relapse followed autologous stem cell transplantation, and brentuximab vedotin exposure varied. This specimen was peripheral blood mononuclear cells (PBMCs), taken at baseline. The receptors shown here come from a human donor with classical Hodgkin lymphoma.

This clone was picked up a small number of times. The chain employs TRBV7-2 and TRBJ1-1; D call uncertain. Deletions cut 3 bases from V and 1 base from J, with 9 bases between. Germline V gene data show CDR1 as SGHTA and CDR2 as FQGNSA. The CDR3 is made up of 14 amino acids. The DNA of the CDR3 is TGTGCCAGCAGCTTTACCGGAGCGAACACTGAAGCTTTCTTT. Protein sequence: CASSFTGANTEAFF.

The rearrangement joins TRBV7-9 to TRBJ1-6, with 8 bases matching TRBD1. V gave up 5 bases and J gave up 5 bases; unmatched junction bases: 5. This CDR3 is 15 amino acids long. Per the germline V gene, CDR1 is SEHNR and CDR2 is FQNEAQ (reference sequence). In DNA form, the CDR3 reads TGTGCCAGCAGCCGGGGACAGGCTGATAATTCACCCCTCCACTTT. Amino acids: CASSRGQADNSPLHF.

The chain has TRBV6-6 and TRBJ1-4; 7 bases agree with TRBD1. J was trimmed by 7 bases and V by 4 bases; bases with no gene match: 9. The CDR3 totals 15 residues. CDR1 is MNHNY, CDR2 SVGAGI, per germline (reference sequence). The CDR3 sequence: CASSSRDRDLEKLFF. DNA for the CDR3: TGTGCCAGCAGTTCCCGCGACAGGGATCTTGAAAAACTGTTTTTT.

J is TRBJ1-1 and V is TRBV11-2, with D hard to call. With 1 base removed from V and 0 bases from J, the gap between germline ends came to 9 bases. The length of the CDR3 is 15 residues. The V gene's germline CDR1 is SGHAT and CDR2 FQNNGV. The CDR3 sequence is CASSLGDIMNTEAFF. CDR3 nucleotide sequence: TGTGCCAGCAGCTTAGGAGACATTATGAACACTGAAGCTTTCTTT. Using reference TRBV11-2 and TRBJ1-1 for the parts outside the CDR3, the full variable domain is EAGVAQSPRYKIIEKRQSVAFWCNPISGHATLYWYQQILGQGPKLLIQFQNNGVVDDSQLPKDRFSAERLKGVDSTLKIQPAKLEDSAVYLCASSLGDIMNTEAFFGQGTRLTVV.

The chain uses TRBV10-3 and TRBJ2-3, with 9 bases identical to TRBD2. Germline CDR1 is ENHRY and CDR2 is SYGVKD. The CDR3 runs 13 residues. The ends lost 8 bases at V and 6 bases at J; junction bases unmatched: 6. The CDR3 bases are TGTGCCATCTCTAGCGGGGCCCAGGATACGCAGTATTTT. Translation: CAISSGAQDTQYF.

CDR3 sequence (DNA): TGTGCCAGCAGACGAACTAGCGGGGGGTCAAGTGAGCAGTTCTTC. Amino acids: CASRRTSGGSSEQFF. The genes are TRBV6-5 and TRBJ2-1; 12 nucleotides line up with TRBD2. Germline trimming cut 6 bases from V and 9 bases from J; bases unmatched to any gene: 9. CDR1 MNHEY and CDR2 SVGAGI come from the germline V gene. The CDR3 length is 15 residues.

The chain combines TRBV11-2 with TRBJ2-7, with no clear D. The length of the CDR3 is 16 residues. Germline V gene lookup returns CDR1 SGHAT and CDR2 FQNNGV. Trimming stripped 1 base from V and 0 bases from J, with 13 bases between. DNA of the CDR3: TGTGCCAGCAGCTTAGGGGCAGGAACGAGCTCCTACGAGCAGTACTTC. This sequence encodes CASSLGAGTSSYEQYF.

The chain uses TRBV28 and TRBJ1-2, with D perhaps matching TRBD1 (5 bases). In germline, CDR1 is MDHEN, CDR2 SYDVKM. V was pared by 3 bases and J by 3 bases, with 11 bases between. The CDR3 is 14 amino acids. CDR3 sequence (DNA): TGTGCCAGCAGTTTGGTGGACAATTACTATGGCTACACCTTC. Residues: CASSLVDNYYGYTF.

The chain joins TRBV5-1 to TRBJ2-7; 8 bases are a match to TRBD1. J gave up 0 bases and V 2 bases, and 7 bases lay outside the gene matches. The CDR3 spans 16 residues. Germline CDR1 reads SGHRS; CDR2 reads YFSETQ. The CDR3 nucleotides are TGCGCCAGCAGCTTACTAGGACAGGGTTACTCCTACGAGCAGTACTTC. Translating gives CASSLLGQGYSYEQYF.

Details on this clone: At one of its ends the junction is not consistent with the germline gene, which may arise from a read error. The chain carries TRBV7-7 and TRBJ2-3; D ambiguous. CDR3 size: 14 residues. The V gene's germline CDR1 is SSHAT and CDR2 FNYEAQ (reference sequence). CDR3 DNA sequence: TGTGCTAGCAGCTTGAACAGCATAACAGATACGCAGTATTTT. This gives the protein CASSLNSITDTQYF.

This chain links TRBV2 with TRBJ1-1; D may be TRBD1 (6 bases). CDR3 length: 13 residues. The germline V gene encodes CDR1 SNHLY and CDR2 FYNNEI. Trimming left V 3 bases short and J 8 bases short, with 13 bases between. CDR3 region: CASSDNWDMEAFF. CDR3 in DNA: TGTGCCAGCAGTGATAATTGGGACATGGAAGCTTTCTTT.

The chain joins TRBV30 to TRBJ2-5, with D possibly TRBD1 on 5 matching bases. Trimming pared 3 bases from V and 1 base from J, leaving 9 bases between. CDR1 is GTSNPN, CDR2 SVGIG, per germline (reference sequence). The CDR3 contains 13 residues. CDR3 protein: CAWRNRGQETQYF. The DNA of the CDR3 is TGTGCCTGGAGAAATAGGGGCCAAGAGACCCAGTACTTC.

The chain is built from TRBV27 and TRBJ2-2; no clear D gene. V lost 7 bases and J lost 6, with 9 bases in between. Germline V gene sequence: CDR1 MNHEY, CDR2 SMNVEV (reference sequence). There are 12 residues in the CDR3. The CDR3, as DNA: TGTGCCAGCATTTCAGGTTCCGGGGAGCTGTTTTTT. This codes for CASISGSGELFF.

This clone was picked up a small number of times. This chain uses TRBV5-1 with TRBJ1-1; 8 bases are shared with TRBD1. From germline, CDR1 is SGHRS and CDR2 YFSETQ. V dropped 2 bases and J dropped 4; count of bases not matched to a gene: 7. The CDR3 totals 15 residues. For the CDR3, the DNA is TGCGCCAGCAGCTTAAGGGCAGGGGGCGGCACTGAAGCTTTCTTT. Residues: CASSLRAGGGTEAFF.

The V call is TRBV29-1, the J call TRBJ2-2; maybe TRBD2 (5 bases). V was cut by 4 bases and J by 4 bases, with 13 bases left in between. Germline CDR1 is SQVTM and CDR2 is ANQGSEA. The CDR3 loop spans 14 amino acids. Written as DNA, the CDR3 is TGCAGCGTTGGGTTTCGGGCGGGCACCGGGGAGCTGTTTTTT. Translated: CSVGFRAGTGELFF.

This chain connects TRBV6-5 to TRBJ2-1; the match to TRBD2 covers 10 bases. Germline CDR1 MNHEY, CDR2 SVGAGI. The ends lost 6 bases at V and 4 bases at J; junction bases unmatched: 6. This CDR3 contains 15 residues. The CDR3 here is CASSPSGGVYNEQFF. DNA of the CDR3: TGTGCCAGCAGCCCAAGCGGGGGGGTTTACAATGAGCAGTTCTTC.

The chain is built from TRBV27 and TRBJ1-1; D remains ambiguous. Germline CDR1 is MNHEY and CDR2 is SMNVEV (reference sequence). The CDR3 consists of 14 residues. Deletions cut 2 bases from V and 3 bases from J, with 10 bases between. The DNA for the CDR3 is TGTGCCAGCAGTTTAGTCGGGAAGTACACTGAAGCTTTCTTT. This translates into CASSLVGKYTEAFF.

The CDR3 nucleotides read TGTGCCAGCAGCTTGGAAGGGATGGAGACCCAGTACTTC. Translated, it gives CASSLEGMETQYF. The chain combines TRBV5-6 with TRBJ2-5; no clear D. The CDR3 length is 13 residues. Trimming stripped 0 bases from V and 5 bases from J, with 8 bases between. Germline V gene lookup returns CDR1 SGHDT and CDR2 YYEEEE.

CDR3 in DNA: TGTGCCAGTAGTATAGCCAGGGGTGGCTACACCTTC. As protein: CASSIARGGYTF. This chain joins TRBV19 and TRBJ1-2, with a tentative D call TRBD1 (6 bases). The CDR3 length is 12 residues. Trimming removed 1 base from V and 7 bases from J, with 7 bases in between. CDR1 is LNHDA and CDR2 is SQIVND in the germline V gene (reference sequence). The full variable domain, rest sourced from reference TRBV19 and TRBJ1-2, is DGGITQSPKYLFRKEGQNVTLSCEQNLNHDAMYWYRQDPGQGLRLIYYSQIVNDFQKGDIAEGYSVSREKKESFPLTVTSAQKNPTAFYLCASSIARGGYTFGSGTRLTVV.

V usage is TRBV15 and J usage is TRBJ2-2; the D is unclear. The V end was cut by 5 bases, the J end by 3 bases, with 13 bases between. CDR1 and CDR2 (germline): LNHNV, YYDKDF (reference sequence). The CDR3 spans 15 residues. In DNA form, the CDR3 reads TGTGCCACCAGCGATAATTATGGAGACACCGGGGAGCTGTTTTTT. It yields the protein CATSDNYGDTGELFF.